This TCR beta chain originates from a study of OX40 agonist ivuxolimab in advanced cancers. Notes on the study in general: Both blood CD4+ and CD8+ T cells showed clonal growth by week 6 at 0.1 to 3.0 mg/kg.

The protocol was immunoSEQ multiplex PCR, while the TCRdb copy is restricted to in-frame clones and leaves out a portion. The sample shows tens of thousands of clones, about nine tenths of them seen only once. Comment on this clone: Its antigen remains unknown.

This CDR3 comprises 16 residues. Deletions cut 1 base from V and 8 bases from J, with 17 bases between. Per germline, CDR1 MDHEN and CDR2 SYDVKM. The chain employs TRBV28 and TRBJ1-4; no clear D. This TCR was sampled from an adult with an advanced solid tumor such as melanoma, head and neck, liver or kidney cancer. The sample here was CD4+ or CD8+ T cells sorted from blood, taken in a trial of the OX40 agonist ivuxolimab. The CDR3 here is CASSLSRWLNVEKLFF. CDR3 nucleotides: TGTGCCAGCAGTTTATCCAGGTGGCTGAACGTGGAAAAACTGTTTTTT.